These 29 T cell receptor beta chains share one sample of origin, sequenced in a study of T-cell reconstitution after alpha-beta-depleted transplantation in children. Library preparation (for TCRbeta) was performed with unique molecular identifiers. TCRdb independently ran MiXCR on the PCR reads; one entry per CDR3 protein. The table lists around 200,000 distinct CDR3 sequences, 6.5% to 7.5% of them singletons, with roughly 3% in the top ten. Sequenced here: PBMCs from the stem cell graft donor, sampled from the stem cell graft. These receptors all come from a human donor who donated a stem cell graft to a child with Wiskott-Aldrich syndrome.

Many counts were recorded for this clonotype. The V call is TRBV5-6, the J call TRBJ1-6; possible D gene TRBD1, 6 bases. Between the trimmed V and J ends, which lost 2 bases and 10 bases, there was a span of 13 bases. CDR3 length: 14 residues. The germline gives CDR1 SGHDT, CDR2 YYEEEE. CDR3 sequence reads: CASSFPGAGSPLHF. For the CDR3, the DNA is TGTGCCAGCAGCTTCCCGGGGGCTGGGTCACCCCTCCACTTT.

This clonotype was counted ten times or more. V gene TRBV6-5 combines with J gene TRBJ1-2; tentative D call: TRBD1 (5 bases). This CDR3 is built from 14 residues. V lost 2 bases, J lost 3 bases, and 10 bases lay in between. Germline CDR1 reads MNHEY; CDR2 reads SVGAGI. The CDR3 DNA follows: TGTGCCAGCAGTTACGGGGGGTCTGACTATGGCTACACCTTC. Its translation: CASSYGGSDYGYTF.

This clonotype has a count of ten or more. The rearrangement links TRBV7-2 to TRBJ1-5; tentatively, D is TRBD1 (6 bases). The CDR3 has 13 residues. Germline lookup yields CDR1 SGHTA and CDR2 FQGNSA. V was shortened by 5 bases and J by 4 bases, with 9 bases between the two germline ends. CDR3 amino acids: CASSRTANQPQHF. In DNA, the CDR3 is TGTGCCAGCAGCAGGACAGCTAATCAGCCCCAGCATTTT.

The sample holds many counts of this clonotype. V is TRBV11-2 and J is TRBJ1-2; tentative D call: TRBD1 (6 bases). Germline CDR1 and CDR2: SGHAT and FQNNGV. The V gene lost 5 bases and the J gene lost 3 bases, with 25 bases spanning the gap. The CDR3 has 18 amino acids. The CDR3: CASSLPAGVWARDYGYTF. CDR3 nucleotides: TGTGCCAGCAGCCTCCCGGCAGGGGTATGGGCCCGTGACTATGGCTACACCTTC.

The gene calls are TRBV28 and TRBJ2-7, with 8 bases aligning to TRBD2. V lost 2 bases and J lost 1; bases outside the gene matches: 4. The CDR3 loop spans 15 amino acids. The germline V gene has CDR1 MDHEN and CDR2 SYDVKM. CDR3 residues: CASSLISGESYEQYF. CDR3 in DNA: TGTGCCAGCAGTTTAATTAGCGGGGAGTCCTACGAGCAGTACTTC.

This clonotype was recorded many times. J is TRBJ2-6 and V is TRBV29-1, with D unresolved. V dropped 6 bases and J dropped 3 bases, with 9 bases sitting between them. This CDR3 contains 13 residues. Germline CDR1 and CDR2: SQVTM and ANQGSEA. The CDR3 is CSVWAGGANVLTF. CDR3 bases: TGCAGCGTATGGGCTGGTGGGGCCAACGTCCTGACTTTC.

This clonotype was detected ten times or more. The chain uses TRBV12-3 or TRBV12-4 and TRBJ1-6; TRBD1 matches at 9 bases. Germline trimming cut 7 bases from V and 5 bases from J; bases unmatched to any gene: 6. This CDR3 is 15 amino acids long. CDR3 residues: CASKTTGGDNSPLHF. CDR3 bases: TGTGCCAGCAAAACTACAGGGGGCGATAATTCACCCCTCCACTTT.

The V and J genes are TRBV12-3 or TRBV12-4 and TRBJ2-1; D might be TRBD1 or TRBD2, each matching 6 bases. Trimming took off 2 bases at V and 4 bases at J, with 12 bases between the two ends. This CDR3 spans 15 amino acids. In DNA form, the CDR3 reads TGTGCCAGCAGTTTAAAGTCGGGGGCGTACAATGAGCAGTTCTTC. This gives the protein CASSLKSGAYNEQFF.

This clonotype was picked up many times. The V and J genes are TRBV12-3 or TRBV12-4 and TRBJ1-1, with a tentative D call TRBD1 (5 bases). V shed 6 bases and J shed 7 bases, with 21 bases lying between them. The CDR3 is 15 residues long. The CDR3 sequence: CASSPGPSGVGEAFF. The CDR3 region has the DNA TGTGCCAGCAGCCCGGGGCCCAGTGGAGTAGGTGAAGCTTTCTTT.

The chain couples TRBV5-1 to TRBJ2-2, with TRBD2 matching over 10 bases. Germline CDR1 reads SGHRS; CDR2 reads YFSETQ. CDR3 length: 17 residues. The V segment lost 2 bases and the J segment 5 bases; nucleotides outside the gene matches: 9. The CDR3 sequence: CASSFSPSGGATGELFF. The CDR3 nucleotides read TGCGCCAGCAGCTTCTCCCCCAGCGGGGGGGCGACCGGGGAGCTGTTTTTT. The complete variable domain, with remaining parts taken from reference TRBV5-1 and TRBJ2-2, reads KAGVTQTPRYLIKTRGQQVTLSCSPISGHRSVSWYQQTPGQGLQFLFEYFSETQRNKGNFPGRFSGRQFSNSRSEMNVSTLELGDSALYLCASSFSPSGGATGELFFGEGSRLTVL.

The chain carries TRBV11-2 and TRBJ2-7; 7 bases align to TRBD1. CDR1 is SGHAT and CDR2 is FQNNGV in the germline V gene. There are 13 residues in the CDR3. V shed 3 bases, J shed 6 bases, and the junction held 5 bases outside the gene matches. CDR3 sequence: CASSFPTGSEQYF. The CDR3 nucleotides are TGTGCCAGCAGCTTCCCGACAGGGAGCGAGCAGTACTTC.

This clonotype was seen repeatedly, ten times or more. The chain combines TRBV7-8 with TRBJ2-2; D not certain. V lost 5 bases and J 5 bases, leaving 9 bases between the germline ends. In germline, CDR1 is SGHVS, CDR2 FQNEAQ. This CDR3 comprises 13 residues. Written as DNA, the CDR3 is TGTGCCAGCAGCCCCGGCGTAACCGGGGAGCTGTTTTTT. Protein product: CASSPGVTGELFF.

The CDR3 spells CATSEGHEQFF. CDR3 bases: TGTGCCACCAGTGAAGGGCATGAGCAGTTCTTC. V is TRBV24-1 and J is TRBJ2-1; D gene uncertain. Looked up from germline, CDR1 is KGHDR and CDR2 is SFDVKD. The CDR3 contains 11 residues. V was trimmed by 4 bases and J by 8 bases, leaving 5 bases between them.

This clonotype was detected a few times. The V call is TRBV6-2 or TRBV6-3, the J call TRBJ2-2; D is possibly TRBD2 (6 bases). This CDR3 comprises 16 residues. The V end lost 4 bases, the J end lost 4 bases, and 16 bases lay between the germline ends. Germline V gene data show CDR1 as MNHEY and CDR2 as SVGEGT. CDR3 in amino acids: CASSSTGVSITGELFF. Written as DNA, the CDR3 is TGTGCCAGCAGTTCCACGGGAGTCTCAATCACCGGGGAGCTGTTTTTT.

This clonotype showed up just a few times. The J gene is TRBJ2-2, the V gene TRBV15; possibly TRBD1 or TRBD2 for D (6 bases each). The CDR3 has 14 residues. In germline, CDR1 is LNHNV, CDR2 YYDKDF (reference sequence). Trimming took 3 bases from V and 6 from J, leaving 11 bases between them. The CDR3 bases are TGTGCCACCAGCAGGGATAGGGGGGCCGGGGAGCTGTTTTTT. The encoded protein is CATSRDRGAGELFF.

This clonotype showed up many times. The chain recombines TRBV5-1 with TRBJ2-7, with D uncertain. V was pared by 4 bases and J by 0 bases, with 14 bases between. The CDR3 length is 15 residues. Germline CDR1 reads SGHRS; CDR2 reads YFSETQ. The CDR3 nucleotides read TGCGCCAGCAGCGCGACCGGGCCCTACTCCTACGAGCAGTACTTC. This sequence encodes CASSATGPYSYEQYF. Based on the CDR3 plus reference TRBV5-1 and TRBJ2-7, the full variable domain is KAGVTQTPRYLIKTRGQQVTLSCSPISGHRSVSWYQQTPGQGLQFLFEYFSETQRNKGNFPGRFSGRQFSNSRSEMNVSTLELGDSALYLCASSATGPYSYEQYFGPGTRLTVT.

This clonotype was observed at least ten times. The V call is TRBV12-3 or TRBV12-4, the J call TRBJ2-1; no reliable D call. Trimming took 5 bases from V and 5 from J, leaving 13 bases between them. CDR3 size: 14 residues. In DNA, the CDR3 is TGTGCCAGCAGTAGCTCATTGAACCACAATGAGCAGTTCTTC. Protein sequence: CASSSSLNHNEQFF.

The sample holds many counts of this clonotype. The CDR3 protein is CASSLEVDNEQFF. The CDR3 DNA is TGTGCCAGCAGCCTCGAGGTTGACAATGAGCAGTTCTTC. The chain joins TRBV7-7 to TRBJ2-1; D gene uncertain. The CDR3 totals 13 residues. The V and J ends lost 5 bases and 5 bases respectively, with 10 bases between them. Per germline, CDR1 SSHAT and CDR2 FNYEAQ (reference sequence).

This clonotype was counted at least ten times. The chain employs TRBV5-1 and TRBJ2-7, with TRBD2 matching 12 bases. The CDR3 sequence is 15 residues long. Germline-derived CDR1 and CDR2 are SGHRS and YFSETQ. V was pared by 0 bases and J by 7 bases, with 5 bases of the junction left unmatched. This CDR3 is CASSLATSGRGEQYF. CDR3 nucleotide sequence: TGCGCCAGCAGCTTGGCGACTAGCGGGAGAGGGGAGCAGTACTTC.

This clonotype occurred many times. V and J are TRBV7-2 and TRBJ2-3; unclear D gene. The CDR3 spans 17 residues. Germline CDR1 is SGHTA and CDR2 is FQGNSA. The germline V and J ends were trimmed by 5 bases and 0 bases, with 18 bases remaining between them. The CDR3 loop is CASSRKGDIVSTDTQYF. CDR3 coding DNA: TGTGCCAGCAGCCGTAAAGGTGACATCGTCAGCACAGATACGCAGTATTTT.

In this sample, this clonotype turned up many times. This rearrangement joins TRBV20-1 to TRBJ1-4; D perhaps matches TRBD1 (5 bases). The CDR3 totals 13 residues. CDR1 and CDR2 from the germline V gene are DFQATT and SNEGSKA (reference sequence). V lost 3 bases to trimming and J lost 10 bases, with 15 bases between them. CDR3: CSASWGRWGKLFF. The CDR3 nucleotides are TGCAGTGCTAGTTGGGGCCGATGGGGAAAACTGTTTTTT.

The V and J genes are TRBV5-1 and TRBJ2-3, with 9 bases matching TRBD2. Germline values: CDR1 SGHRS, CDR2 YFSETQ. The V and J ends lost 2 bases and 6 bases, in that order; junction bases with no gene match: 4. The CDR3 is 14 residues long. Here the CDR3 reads CASSFLAGTDTQYF. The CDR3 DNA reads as TGCGCCAGCAGCTTCCTAGCGGGAACGGATACGCAGTATTTT.

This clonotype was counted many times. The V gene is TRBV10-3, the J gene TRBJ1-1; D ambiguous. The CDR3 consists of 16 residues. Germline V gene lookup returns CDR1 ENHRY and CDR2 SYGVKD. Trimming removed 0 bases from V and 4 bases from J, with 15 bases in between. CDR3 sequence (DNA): TGTGCCATCAGTGAGTCGAGAGGTCAGGTCGGCACTGAAGCTTTCTTT. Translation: CAISESRGQVGTEAFF.

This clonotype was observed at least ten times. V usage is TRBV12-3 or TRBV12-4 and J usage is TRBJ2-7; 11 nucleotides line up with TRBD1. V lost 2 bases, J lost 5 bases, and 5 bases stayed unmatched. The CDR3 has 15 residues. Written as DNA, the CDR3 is TGTGCCAGCAGTTTAAGGGGACAGGGGGTCCACGAGCAGTACTTC. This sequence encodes CASSLRGQGVHEQYF.

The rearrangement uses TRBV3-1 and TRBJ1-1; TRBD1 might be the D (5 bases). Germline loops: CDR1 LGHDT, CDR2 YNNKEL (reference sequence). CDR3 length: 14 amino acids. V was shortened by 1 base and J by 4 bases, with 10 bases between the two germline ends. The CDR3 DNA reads TGTGCCAGCAGCCAAGGGGTCGGGGGCACTGAAGCTTTCTTT. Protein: CASSQGVGGTEAFF.

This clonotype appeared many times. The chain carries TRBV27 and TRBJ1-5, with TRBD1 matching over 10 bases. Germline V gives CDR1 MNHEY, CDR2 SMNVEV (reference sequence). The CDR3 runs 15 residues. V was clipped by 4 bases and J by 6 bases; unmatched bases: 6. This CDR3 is CASSSGQGEGQPQHF. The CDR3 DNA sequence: TGTGCCAGCAGTTCAGGACAGGGGGAGGGTCAGCCCCAGCATTTT.

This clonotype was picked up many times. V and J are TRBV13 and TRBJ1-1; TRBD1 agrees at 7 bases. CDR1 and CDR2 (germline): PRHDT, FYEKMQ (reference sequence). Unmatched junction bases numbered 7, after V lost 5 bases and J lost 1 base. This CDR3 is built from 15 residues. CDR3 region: CASSRRGAANTEAFF. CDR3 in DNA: TGTGCCAGCAGCCGCAGGGGGGCCGCGAACACTGAAGCTTTCTTT.

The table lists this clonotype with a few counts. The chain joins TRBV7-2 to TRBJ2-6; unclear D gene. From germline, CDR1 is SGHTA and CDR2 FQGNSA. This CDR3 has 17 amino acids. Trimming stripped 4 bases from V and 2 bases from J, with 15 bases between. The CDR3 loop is CASSYRLRLPGANVLTF. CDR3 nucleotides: TGTGCCAGCAGCTATAGGCTACGACTTCCTGGGGCCAACGTCCTGACTTTC.

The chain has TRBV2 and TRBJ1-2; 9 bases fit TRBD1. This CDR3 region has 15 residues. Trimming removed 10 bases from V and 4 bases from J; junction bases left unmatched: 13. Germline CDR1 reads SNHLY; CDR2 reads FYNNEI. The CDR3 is CATVGQGHTVYGYTF. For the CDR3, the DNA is TGTGCCACCGTAGGACAGGGGCACACCGTCTATGGCTACACCTTC.